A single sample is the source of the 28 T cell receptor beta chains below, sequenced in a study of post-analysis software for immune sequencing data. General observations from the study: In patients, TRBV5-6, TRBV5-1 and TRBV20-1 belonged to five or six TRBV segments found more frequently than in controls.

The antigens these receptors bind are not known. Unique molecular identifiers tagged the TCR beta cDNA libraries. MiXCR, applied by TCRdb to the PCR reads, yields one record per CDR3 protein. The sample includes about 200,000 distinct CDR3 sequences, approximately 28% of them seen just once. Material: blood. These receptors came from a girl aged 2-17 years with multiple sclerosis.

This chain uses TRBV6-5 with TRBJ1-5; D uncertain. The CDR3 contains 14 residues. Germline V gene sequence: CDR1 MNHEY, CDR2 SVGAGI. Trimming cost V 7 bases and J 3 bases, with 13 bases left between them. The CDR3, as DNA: TGTGCCAGCACTGGTTCGGCAGCCAATCAGCCCCAGCATTTT. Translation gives CASTGSAANQPQHF.

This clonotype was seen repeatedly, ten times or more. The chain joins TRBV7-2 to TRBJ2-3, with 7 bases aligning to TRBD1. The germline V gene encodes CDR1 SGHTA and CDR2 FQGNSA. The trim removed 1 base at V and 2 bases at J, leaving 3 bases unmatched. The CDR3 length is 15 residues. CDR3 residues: CASSLETGNTDTQYF. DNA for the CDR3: TGTGCCAGCAGCTTAGAGACAGGGAACACAGATACGCAGTATTTT.

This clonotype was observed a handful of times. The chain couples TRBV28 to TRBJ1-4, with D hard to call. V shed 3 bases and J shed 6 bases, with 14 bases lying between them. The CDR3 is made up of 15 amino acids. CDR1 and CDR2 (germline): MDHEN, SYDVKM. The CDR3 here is CASSFIKGNDEKLFF. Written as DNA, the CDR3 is TGTGCCAGCAGTTTTATAAAGGGAAATGATGAAAAACTGTTTTTT.

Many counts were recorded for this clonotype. CDR3 residues: CSVPSLASGGAKTQYF. For the CDR3, the DNA is TGCAGTGTCCCATCCCTAGCGAGCGGGGGGGCGAAGACCCAGTACTTC. J is TRBJ2-5 and V is TRBV20-1, with 10 bases matching TRBD2. The CDR3 is 16 amino acids. Germline V gene sequence: CDR1 DFQATT, CDR2 SNEGSKA (reference sequence). V lost 7 bases and J lost 6; bases outside the gene matches: 17.

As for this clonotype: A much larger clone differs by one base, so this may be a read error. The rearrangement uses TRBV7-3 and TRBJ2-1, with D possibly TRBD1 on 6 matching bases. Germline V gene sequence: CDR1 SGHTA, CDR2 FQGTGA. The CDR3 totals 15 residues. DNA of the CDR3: TGTGCCGGCAGCTTAAGGGACAATACGTACAATGAGCAGTTCTTC. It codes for CAGSLRDNTYNEQFF.

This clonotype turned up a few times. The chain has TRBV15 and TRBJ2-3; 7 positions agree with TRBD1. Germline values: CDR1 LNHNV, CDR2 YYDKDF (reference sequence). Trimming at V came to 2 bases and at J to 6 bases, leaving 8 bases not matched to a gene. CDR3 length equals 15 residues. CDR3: CATSRNQQGLDTQYF. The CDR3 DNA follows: TGTGCCACCAGCAGAAACCAACAGGGGTTGGATACGCAGTATTTT.

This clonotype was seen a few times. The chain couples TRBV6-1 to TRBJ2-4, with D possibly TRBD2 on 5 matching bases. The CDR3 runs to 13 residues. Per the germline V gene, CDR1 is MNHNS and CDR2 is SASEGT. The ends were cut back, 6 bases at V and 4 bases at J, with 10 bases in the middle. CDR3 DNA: TGTGCCAGCAGCTGGACTGAGAAAAACATTCAGTACTTC. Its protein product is CASSWTEKNIQYF.

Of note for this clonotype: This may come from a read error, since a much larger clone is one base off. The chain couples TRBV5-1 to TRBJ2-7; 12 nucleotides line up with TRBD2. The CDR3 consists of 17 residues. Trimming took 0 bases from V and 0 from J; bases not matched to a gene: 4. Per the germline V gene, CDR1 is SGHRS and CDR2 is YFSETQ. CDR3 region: CASSLGLAGDRSYEQYF. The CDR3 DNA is TGCGCCAGCAGCTTGGGACTAGCGGGAGACCGCTCCTACGAGCAGTACTTC.

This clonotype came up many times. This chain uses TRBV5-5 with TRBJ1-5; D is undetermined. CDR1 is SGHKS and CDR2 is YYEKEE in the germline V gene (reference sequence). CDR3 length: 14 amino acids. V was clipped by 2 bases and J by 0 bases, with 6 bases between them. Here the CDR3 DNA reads TGTGCCAGCAGCTTCTCTCATAGCAATCAGCCCCAGCATTTT. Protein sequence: CASSFSHSNQPQHF.

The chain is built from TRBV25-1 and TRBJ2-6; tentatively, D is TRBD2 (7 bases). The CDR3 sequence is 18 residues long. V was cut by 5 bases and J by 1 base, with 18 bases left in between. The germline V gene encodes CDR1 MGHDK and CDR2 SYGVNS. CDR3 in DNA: TGTGCCAGCAGTTCCCCGGGGGGCCTTTCGTCTGGGGCCAACGTCCTGACTTTC. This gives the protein CASSSPGGLSSGANVLTF.

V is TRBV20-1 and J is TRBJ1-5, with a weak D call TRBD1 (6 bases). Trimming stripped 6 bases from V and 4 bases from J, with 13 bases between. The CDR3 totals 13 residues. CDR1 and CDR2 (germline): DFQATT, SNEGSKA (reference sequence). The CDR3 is CSAPGRGNQPQHF. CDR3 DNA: TGCAGTGCCCCAGGTAGGGGGAATCAGCCCCAGCATTTT.

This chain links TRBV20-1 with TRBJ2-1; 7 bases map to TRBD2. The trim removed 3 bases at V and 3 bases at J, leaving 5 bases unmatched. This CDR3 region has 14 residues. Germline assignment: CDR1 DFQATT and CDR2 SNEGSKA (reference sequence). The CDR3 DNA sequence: TGCAGTGCTAGGAGTCTAGCGGTCTACAATGAGCAGTTCTTC. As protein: CSARSLAVYNEQFF.

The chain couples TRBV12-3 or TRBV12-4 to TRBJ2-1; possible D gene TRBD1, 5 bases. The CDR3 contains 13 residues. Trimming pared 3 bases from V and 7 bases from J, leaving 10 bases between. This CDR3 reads CASSLGKGNEQFF. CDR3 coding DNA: TGTGCCAGCAGTTTGGGGAAGGGGAATGAGCAGTTCTTC.

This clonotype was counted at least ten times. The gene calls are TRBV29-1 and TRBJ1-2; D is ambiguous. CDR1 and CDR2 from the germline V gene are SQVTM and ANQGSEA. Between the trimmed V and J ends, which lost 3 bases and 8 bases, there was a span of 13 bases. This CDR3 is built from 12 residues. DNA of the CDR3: TGCAGCGTTGACCCGGGTGGAGGCGGCTACACCTTC. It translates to CSVDPGGGGYTF.

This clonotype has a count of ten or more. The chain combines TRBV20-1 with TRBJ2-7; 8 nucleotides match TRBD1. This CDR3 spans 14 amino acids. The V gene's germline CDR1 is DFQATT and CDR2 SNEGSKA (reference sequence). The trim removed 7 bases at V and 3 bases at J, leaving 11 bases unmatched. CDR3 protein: CSVPPRTGNYEQYF. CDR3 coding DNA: TGCAGTGTCCCTCCCCGGACAGGGAACTACGAGCAGTACTTC.

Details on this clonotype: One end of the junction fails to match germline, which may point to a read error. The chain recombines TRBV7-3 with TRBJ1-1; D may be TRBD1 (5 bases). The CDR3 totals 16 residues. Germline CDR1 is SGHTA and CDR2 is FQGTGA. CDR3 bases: TGCGCCAGCAGCTTTTTTGGGGGTGAGGAGGTTCTCGAAGCTTTCTTT. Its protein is CASSFFGGEEVLEAFF.

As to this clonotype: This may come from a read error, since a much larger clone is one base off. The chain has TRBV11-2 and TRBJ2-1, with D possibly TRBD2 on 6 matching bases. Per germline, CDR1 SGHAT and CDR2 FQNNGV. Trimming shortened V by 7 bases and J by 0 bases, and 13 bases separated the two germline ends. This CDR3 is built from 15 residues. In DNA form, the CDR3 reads TGTGCCAGCACCCCTGGGGAGGCCTCCTACAATGAGCAGTTCTTC. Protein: CASTPGEASYNEQFF.

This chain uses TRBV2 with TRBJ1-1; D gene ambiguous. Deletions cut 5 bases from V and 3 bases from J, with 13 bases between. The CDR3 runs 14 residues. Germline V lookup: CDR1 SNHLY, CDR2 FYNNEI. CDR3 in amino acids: CASSRFGADTEAFF. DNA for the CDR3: TGTGCCAGCAGTAGGTTCGGCGCGGACACTGAAGCTTTCTTT.

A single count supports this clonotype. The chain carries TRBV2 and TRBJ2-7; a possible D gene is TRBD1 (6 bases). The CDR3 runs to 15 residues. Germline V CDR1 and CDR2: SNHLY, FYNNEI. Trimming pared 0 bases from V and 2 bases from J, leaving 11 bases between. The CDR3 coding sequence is TGTGCCAGCAGTGAAGCGCCGGGACATACCTACGAGCAGTACTTC. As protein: CASSEAPGHTYEQYF.

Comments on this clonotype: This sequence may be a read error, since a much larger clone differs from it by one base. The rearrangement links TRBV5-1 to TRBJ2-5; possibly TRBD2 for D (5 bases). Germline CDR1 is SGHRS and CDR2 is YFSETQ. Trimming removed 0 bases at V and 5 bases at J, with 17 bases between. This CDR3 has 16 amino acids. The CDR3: CASSLAPAVRRETQYF. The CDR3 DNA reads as TGCGCCAGCAGCTTGGCGCCAGCGGTCCGACGGGAGACCCAGTACTTC.

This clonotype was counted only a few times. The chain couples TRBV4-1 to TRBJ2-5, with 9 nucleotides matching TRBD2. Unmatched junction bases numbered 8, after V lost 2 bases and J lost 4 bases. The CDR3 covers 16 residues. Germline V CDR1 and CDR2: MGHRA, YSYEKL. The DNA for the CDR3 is TGCGCCAGCAGCCAACCTCGGAAAGCGGGAGGAGAGACCCAGTACTTC. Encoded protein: CASSQPRKAGGETQYF.

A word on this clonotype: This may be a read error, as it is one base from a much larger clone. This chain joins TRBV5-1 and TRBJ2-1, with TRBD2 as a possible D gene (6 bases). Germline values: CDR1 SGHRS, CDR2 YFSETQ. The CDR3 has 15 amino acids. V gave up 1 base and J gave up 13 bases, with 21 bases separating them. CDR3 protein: CASSLIGRREETQFF. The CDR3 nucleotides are TGCGCCAGCAGCTTGATCGGGAGACGGGAAGAGACCCAGTTCTTC.

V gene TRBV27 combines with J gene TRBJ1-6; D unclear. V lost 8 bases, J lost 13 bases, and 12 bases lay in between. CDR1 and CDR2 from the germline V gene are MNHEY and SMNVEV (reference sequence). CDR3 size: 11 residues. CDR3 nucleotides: TGTGCCAGCCCCGCCTCCTTCCCCCTCCACTTT. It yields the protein CASPASFPLHF.

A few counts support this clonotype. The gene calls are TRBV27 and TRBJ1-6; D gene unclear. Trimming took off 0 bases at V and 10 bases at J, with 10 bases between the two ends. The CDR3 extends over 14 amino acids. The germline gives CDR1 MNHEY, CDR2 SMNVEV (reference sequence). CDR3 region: CASSLSIVWSPLHF. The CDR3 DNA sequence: TGTGCCAGCAGTTTATCGATCGTTTGGTCACCCCTCCACTTT.

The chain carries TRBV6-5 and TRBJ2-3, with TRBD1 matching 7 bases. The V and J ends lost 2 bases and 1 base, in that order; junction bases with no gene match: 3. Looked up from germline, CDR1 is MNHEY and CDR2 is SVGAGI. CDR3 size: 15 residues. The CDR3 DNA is TGTGCCAGCAGTTACAGGGGGCGAGGCACAGATACGCAGTATTTT. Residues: CASSYRGRGTDTQYF.

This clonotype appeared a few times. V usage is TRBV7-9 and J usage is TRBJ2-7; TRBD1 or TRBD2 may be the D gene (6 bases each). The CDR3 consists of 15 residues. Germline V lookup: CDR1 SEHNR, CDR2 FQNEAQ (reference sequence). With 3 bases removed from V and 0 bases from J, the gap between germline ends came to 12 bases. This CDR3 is CASSLLGGPSYEQYF. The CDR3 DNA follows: TGTGCCAGCAGCTTGCTTGGGGGGCCCTCCTACGAGCAGTACTTC.

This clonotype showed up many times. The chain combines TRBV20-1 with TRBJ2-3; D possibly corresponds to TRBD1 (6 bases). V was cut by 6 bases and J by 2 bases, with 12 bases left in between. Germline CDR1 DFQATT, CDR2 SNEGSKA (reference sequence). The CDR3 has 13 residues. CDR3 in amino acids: CSARQATTDTQYF. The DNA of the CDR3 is TGCAGTGCCCGACAGGCGACCACAGATACGCAGTATTTT.

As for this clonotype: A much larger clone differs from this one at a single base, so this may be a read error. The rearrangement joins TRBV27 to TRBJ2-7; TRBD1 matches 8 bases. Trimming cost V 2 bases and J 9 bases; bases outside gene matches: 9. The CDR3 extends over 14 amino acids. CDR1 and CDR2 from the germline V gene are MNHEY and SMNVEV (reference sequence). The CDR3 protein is CASSLRGQEAAQYF. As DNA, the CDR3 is TGTGCCAGCAGTTTAAGGGGACAGGAGGCGGCGCAGTACTTC.